This T cell receptor (beta chain) was sequenced in a study of blood T cells in healthy people across ages. To note about this clonotype: Its specificity is unknown.

A J-beta primer mix and a sample-barcoded 5' primer were used in a second PCR of roughly 6 to 12 cycles. TCRdb reanalysed the 5' RACE reads using MiXCR and keeps one entry per CDR3 protein. In the table there are 720,000 or so distinct CDR3 sequences, roughly two fifths of which are singletons. Study-level findings and limits: The unsorted PBMCs prevented any conclusive comparison of naive versus antigen-experienced cells.

Germline assignment: CDR1 MNHEY and CDR2 SVGEGT. This CDR3 is built from 13 residues. V dropped 5 bases and J dropped 14; count of bases not matched to a gene: 11. This receptor was identified in a man older than 75 in good health. The sample comprised blood. The chain has TRBV6-2 or TRBV6-3 and TRBJ2-4; 8 positions agree with TRBD1. CDR3 protein: CASSRTDRGWKYF. The CDR3 DNA sequence: TGTGCCAGCAGTAGGACCGACAGGGGATGGAAGTACTTC.